This T cell receptor (beta chain) is from a study of vaccination and CD4 T cells after COVID-19. Sequencing of DNA taken from cultured CD4+ T cells relied on the Oncomine TCR Beta short-read assay. TCRdb passed the PCR reads through MiXCR, listing each CDR3 protein once. The table records around 20,000 distinct CDR3 sequences, 60% of them present only once. Treatment of the sample: roughly ten-day PBMC culture with coronavirus spike peptide pools or control peptides (ViraFEST assay). ViraFEST grew antigen-specific T cells using peptide pools, then sequenced TCRs. Prior SARS-CoV-2 infection was excluded in healthy vaccine recipients by negative nucleocapsid antibodies before and after vaccination. CDR3 length: 15 amino acids. V was pared by 5 bases and J by 9 bases, with 19 bases between. Germline V gene data show CDR1 as SGHTA and CDR2 as FQGNSA. As to this clonotype: Its cognate antigen is unknown.

Sequencing used CD4+ T cells from blood, cultured in vitro, obtained after SARS-CoV-2 vaccination. The receptor was isolated from a human donor who received a COVID-19 vaccine. The rearrangement uses TRBV7-2 and TRBJ2-2; possibly TRBD2 for D (6 bases). For the CDR3, the DNA is TGTGCCAGCAGCAAAAGTGGCGGGGACTCGAGGGAGCTGTTTTTT. The encoded protein is CASSKSGGDSRELFF.